The clone carrying this TCR beta chain showed up many times. Antigen unknown. TCRdb re-called the 5' RACE reads with MiXCR, one entry per CDR3 protein. Here the sample spans more than 60,000 distinct CDR3 sequences, 8% being singletons. This sample is part of a study of spatial heterogeneity in lung cancer. CDR3 length: 14 amino acids. J lost 5 bases, V lost 4 bases, and 5 bases had no gene match. CDR1 is MNHEY and CDR2 is SVGEGT in the germline V gene. The study, taken as a whole, reports: Ubiquitous expanded tumor TCRs were seen in blood more at resection than at follow-up.

Time point: sample taken at primary tumor resection. The donors were about 72 patients with non-small cell lung cancer that was early-stage and untreated. Unsorted whole RNA samples from tumor, nontumor lung or frozen PBMC were sequenced. This rearrangement joins TRBV6-2 or TRBV6-3 to TRBJ2-5, with 9 bases identical to TRBD2. The input for sequencing was PBMCs, taken at surgery. The source is a male donor with early-stage non-small cell lung cancer. Here the CDR3 DNA reads TGTGCCAGCAGTTTGGCTAGCGGGATGGAGACCCAGTACTTC. The encoded protein is CASSLASGMETQYF.